This T cell receptor (beta chain) stems from a study of cytomegalovirus exposure and HLA in healthy donors. The study's findings and limits: TCR beta sequences reportedly predicted most subjects' HLA-A and HLA-B alleles accurately. Rarity held for most TCR sequences, but there were some public TCRs that occurred in many donors. Roughly uniform depth of sequencing across donors was assumed in presence/absence analyses.

The PCR used 60 Vbeta and 13 Jbeta primers. Sequencing was performed with immunoSEQ multiplex PCR; in TCRdb, only in-frame clones are kept and a portion is missing. The table lists about 82,000 clones, 65% to 85% of them singletons. This clone has only a few counts. Its specificity is unknown. This clonotype originated in a man aged 45-65 years in good health and CMV-seronegative. Sequencing was carried out using PBMCs.

The CDR3 here is CASGRGRQTYEQYF. DNA for the CDR3: TGTGCCAGCGGCCGGGGGAGGCAGACCTACGAGCAGTACTTC. J is TRBJ2-7 and V is TRBV21-1; no check of the table's D call, TRBD2, against the DNA was made. TRBV21-1 is a pseudogene. This CDR3 has 14 residues.